This TCR beta chain was sequenced for a study of OX40 agonist ivuxolimab in advanced cancers. With respect to the entire study: Ivuxolimab was an agonistic, fully human IgG2 monoclonal antibody directed against OX40 (CD134), a costimulatory receptor. The paper describes the monotherapy dose-escalation part (N = 52 patients) of the phase I trial of ivuxolimab. Of the 52 patients in dose escalation, 19 had hepatocellular carcinoma, around 15 had melanoma, 9 had renal cell carcinoma and 9 had head and neck cancer. The dose-escalation cohort was about 87% male with a mean age of about 58 years, ranging from roughly 20 to 80. Prior anti-PD-1, anti-PD-L1 or anti-CTLA-4 therapy was permitted, and about 40% of dose-escalation patients had received checkpoint inhibitors. Partial responses occurred in three dose-escalation patients, of whom one had hepatocellular carcinoma and two had cutaneous melanoma. Peripheral TCRbeta sequencing was intended to test whether TCR sequence diversity was altered and clonal T-cell expansion was caused by ivuxolimab. Intravenous ivuxolimab was administered to patients every 2 weeks at six dose levels: 0.01, 0.1, 0.3, 1.5, 3 and 10 mg/kg. What the authors observed across the whole study: At doses from 0.1 to 3.0 mg/kg, clonal expansion was seen in both CD4+ and CD8+ blood T cells between baseline and week 6. Partial responders in the 0.1-3.0 mg/kg groups had among the lowest normalized peripheral clonal expansion, especially among CD8+ T cells. Low levels of normalized T-cell clonal expansion were also seen in some nonresponding patients. The antigen specificity of the clonally expanded peripheral T cells was not determined. After ivuxolimab, expanded clones were on average more numerous among CD8+ T cells than among CD4+ T cells.

Spanning cysteine to phenylalanine, the CDR3 consists of 13 amino acids. Only the CDR3 region is kept as DNA, spanning 39 bases read in frame from base 1. The CDR1 and CDR2 encoded by the germline V gene (reference sequence) are LNHDA and SQIVND. Cut back by 0 bases and 2 bases, the V and J ends lie 5 bases apart. With respect to this clone: Its antigen target is currently unknown. No clone much larger than this one lies a single base away; base qualities are absent.

Patients with a history of autoimmune disease or receiving systemic immunosuppression were excluded from the trial. Peripheral blood for TCR sequencing was drawn from every dose cohort at baseline, at cycle 4 day 1 and at cycle 7 day 1. The samples were drawn from a first-in-human, open-label, multicenter phase I dose-escalation trial of ivuxolimab. The trial enrolled adults with locally advanced or metastatic head and neck squamous cell, hepatocellular, melanoma or renal cell carcinoma. Before TCR sequencing, CD4+ and CD8+ T cells were separately sorted from peripheral blood. Genomic DNA was isolated from the sorted cells so that the TCRbeta CDR3 region could be sequenced. TCRbeta CDR3 regions were sequenced using the immunoSEQ Assay. TCRdb stores this immuneACCESS table with in-frame sequences only. Part of the clones is absent; in the studies checked, under half of the shortfall reflects unresolved V genes, and no reason is known for the rest. For this sample the table gives 23,000 or so clones, of which about 83% were detected only once. About 8% of the sample lies in the top ten.

The sequence is built from TRBV19 and TRBJ2-7, with no reliable assignment of the D segment. The TCR was taken from an adult with an advanced solid tumor such as melanoma, head and neck, liver or kidney cancer. This material consisted of CD4+ or CD8+ T cells sorted from blood, taken in a trial of the OX40 agonist ivuxolimab. The nucleotide sequence reads TGTGCCAGTAGTATAGATAAGGCCTACGAGCAGTACTTC. This encodes CASSIDKAYEQYF. Reference TRBV19 and TRBJ2-7 genes cover what lies past the CDR3, so the full variable domain is DGGITQSPKYLFRKEGQNVTLSCEQNLNHDAMYWYRQDPGQGLRLIYYSQIVNDFQKGDIAEGYSVSREKKESFPLTVTSAQKNPTAFYLCASSIDKAYEQYFGPGTRLTVT.